A selection of T cell receptor beta chains follows, all from one sample in a study of T-cell reconstitution after alpha-beta-depleted transplantation in children. TCRdb independently ran MiXCR on the PCR reads; one entry per CDR3 protein. The data show roughly 100,000 distinct CDR3 sequences, 4.5% to 7.5% seen once. The sample was PBMCs, mostly from graft donor cells, taken 60 days after TCRalphabeta/CD19-depleted stem cell transplant. Receptors were obtained from a female patient aged 2-15 years who had a stem cell transplant for Fanconi anemia, so the T cells may come from the graft donor. Each CDR3 is given with its conserved first and last residue. A D gene is named only where the DNA matches it firmly. Not all rows give a size; the values are once, few, many and, for expanded clones, a class.

>many|NA|TRBV29-1|TRBJ2-5
TGCAGCGTCTCAAACCCCACGGCAGGGTTTGGAGAGACCCAGTACTTC
CSVSNPTAGFGETQYF
>many|NA|TRBV12-3/TRBV12-4|TRBJ1-1
TGTGCCAGCAGTTTACTAAGGGAGGTGAACACTGAAGCTTTCTTT
CASSLLREVNTEAFF
>many|NA|TRBV11-1|TRBJ2-5
TGTGCCAGCAGCTTTGGGGAGCCGATGTACCAAGAGACCCAGTACTTC
CASSFGEPMYQETQYF
>NA|NA|TRBV5-1|TRBJ1-1
TGCGCCAGCAGCAGGGAGAGGAACACTGAAGCTTTCTTT
CASSRERNTEAFF
>many|NA|TRBV7-6|TRBJ2-3
TGTGCCAGCAGCTTAGGGACCTCCGATACGCAGTATTTT
CASSLGTSDTQYF
>many|TRBD1|TRBV11-2|TRBJ2-7
TGTGCCAGCAGCTTAGATGACAGGGTCTACGAGCAGTACTTC
CASSLDDRVYEQYF
>many|TRBD1|TRBV5-6|TRBJ1-5
TGTGCCAGCAGCGCCCAGGGGGCTTGGCAGCCCCAGCATTTT
CASSAQGAWQPQHF
>once|NA|TRBV11-1|TRBJ2-1
TGTGCCAGCAGCCTACTAGTGAATGAGCAGTTCTTC
CASSLLVNEQFF
>NA|NA|TRBV13|TRBJ2-3
TGTGCCAGCAGCTTAATGTTCACAGATACGCAGTATTTT
CASSLMFTDTQYF
>few|NA|TRBV20-1|TRBJ2-7
TGCAGTGCTAGTCTTTACGAGCAGTACTTC
CSASLYEQYF
>NA|NA|TRBV15|TRBJ1-5
TGTGCCACCAGCAGAGCAGCAGGGGCGGGCAATCAGCCCCAGCATTTT
CATSRAAGAGNQPQHF
>many|TRBD1|TRBV3-1|TRBJ2-1
TGTGCCAGCAGCTCTCGGGACAGCGATTACAATGAGCAGTTCTTC
CASSSRDSDYNEQFF
>many|TRBD2|TRBV7-3|TRBJ2-1
TGTGCCAGCAGCTCGCGGACTAGCGGAACCTACAATGAGCAGTTCTTC
CASSSRTSGTYNEQFF
>NA|NA|TRBV7-3|TRBJ2-3
TGTGCCAGCAGCCACGGGGGTATCACAGATACGCAGTATTTT
CASSHGGITDTQYF
>few|TRBD1|TRBV5-1|TRBJ2-5
TGCGCCAGCAGCTTGATAGGGACAGGAGACCAAGAGACCCAGTACTTC
CASSLIGTGDQETQYF
>many|TRBD1|TRBV5-1|TRBJ1-2
TGCGCCAGCAGCTTGGTTTCAGGGGGGTACTATGGCTACACCTTC
CASSLVSGGYYGYTF
>many|TRBD2|TRBV27|TRBJ2-7
TGTGCCAGCAGTTTAGATGCGGGACTAGCGGGAGTCTACGAGCAGTACTTC
CASSLDAGLAGVYEQYF
>many|TRBD1|TRBV10-3|TRBJ2-1
TGTGCCATCAGGGGACAGGGAGGGGATGAGCAGTTCTTC
CAIRGQGGDEQFF
>many|TRBD1|TRBV6-5|TRBJ1-1
TGTGCCAGCAGTAGGGGACAGGGGAACACTGAAGCTTTCTTT
CASSRGQGNTEAFF
>NA|TRBD1|TRBV5-1|TRBJ1-4
TGCGCCAGCAGCTGGGGACAGGGGGCGGAAAAACTGTTTTTT
CASSWGQGAEKLFF
>NA|NA|TRBV19|TRBJ1-1
TGTGCCAGTAGTTTCCAAGGGCAGGGAAACACTGAAGCTTTCTTT
CASSFQGQGNTEAFF
>many|NA|TRBV12-3/TRBV12-4|TRBJ2-7
TGTGCCAGCAGAAGGGCTTACGAGCAGTACTTC
CASRRAYEQYF
>many|NA|TRBV7-3|TRBJ2-7
TGTGCCAGCAGCCCCCACGGCGGGGAAACTTCCTACGAGCAGTACTTC
CASSPHGGETSYEQYF
>many|NA|TRBV30|TRBJ2-2
TGTGCCTGGAGTTTGGCGAAGAACACCGGGGAGCTGTTTTTT
CAWSLAKNTGELFF
>few|TRBD1|TRBV29-1|TRBJ2-4
TGCAGCGTGGGTCGACAGGGCGTCGCCATTCAGTACTTC
CSVGRQGVAIQYF
>few|NA|TRBV7-3|TRBJ2-3
TGTGCCAGCAGCCCCGCCTCCACACCCCTCACAGATACGCAGTATTTT
CASSPASTPLTDTQYF
>NA|NA|TRBV6-1|TRBJ2-5
TGTGCCAGCAGATCAGGACAGGGAGGGGAGACCCAGTACTTC
CASRSGQGGETQYF
>many|NA|TRBV28|TRBJ2-3
TGTGCCAGCAGTGCTAGGGGGATTAGCACAGATACGCAGTATTTT
CASSARGISTDTQYF
>many|TRBD2|TRBV3-1|TRBJ2-4
TGTGCCAGCAGCCCTTGGACTAGCGGGATAGCCAAAAACATTCAGTACTTC
CASSPWTSGIAKNIQYF
>NA|TRBD1|TRBV7-9|TRBJ1-1
TGTGCCAGCAGCCCAGGGGGGGCTGAAGCTTTCTTT
CASSPGGAEAFF
>many|NA|TRBV7-2|TRBJ2-2
TGTGCCAGCAGCTTTAGGACGGGTGGCGGGGAGCTGTTTTTT
CASSFRTGGGELFF
>NA|NA|TRBV12-3/TRBV12-4|TRBJ2-3
TGTGCCAGCAGTTTCCGCCTAAACTCAGCCGATACGCAGTATTTT
CASSFRLNSADTQYF
>many|TRBD1|TRBV19|TRBJ2-7
TGTGCCAGTAGTATTTTCTTCGCGGACAGGGGAGCCGAGCAGTACTTC
CASSIFFADRGAEQYF
>few|TRBD1|TRBV20-1|TRBJ1-1
TGCAGTGCTAGAGCGGGGACAGGGGGCCTCAACACTGAAGCTTTCTTT
CSARAGTGGLNTEAFF
>few|TRBD1|TRBV6-5|TRBJ2-2
TGTGCCAGCAGTTCCACCGGGACAGGGATCAGGGGGGAGCTGTTTTTT
CASSSTGTGIRGELFF